Below are 2 T cell receptor beta chains sequenced from a single sample in a study of T cell repertoires in cytomegalovirus infection. TCRdb analysed the reads with MiXCR anew, one entry per CDR3 protein. Of 450,000 to 550,000 distinct CDR3 sequences in the sample, about 15% are singletons; the top ten hold roughly a quarter. The source material was CD8+ T cells from PBMCs. These receptors originate from a human donor in good health (CMV status not recorded). Some clones in this sample may be carry-over from other donors' samples.

This clonotype was detected ten times or more. The chain couples TRBV7-9 to TRBJ2-7; D gene ambiguous. The germline V and J ends were trimmed by 4 bases and 0 bases, with 16 bases remaining between them. The CDR3 extends over 16 amino acids. CDR1 and CDR2 (germline): SEHNR, FQNEAQ (reference sequence). The CDR3 sequence: CASSSTDSLLSYEQYF. Here the CDR3 DNA reads TGTGCCAGCAGCTCCACTGACTCCCTACTCTCCTACGAGCAGTACTTC. Full variable domain (outside the CDR3, taken from reference TRBV7-9 and TRBJ2-7): DTGVSQNPRHKITKRGQNVTFRCDPISEHNRLYWYRQTLGQGPEFLTYFQNEAQLEKSRLLSDRFSAERPKGSFSTLEIQRTEQGDSAMYLCASSSTDSLLSYEQYFGPGTRLTVT.

Ten or more counts support this clonotype. This chain connects TRBV27 to TRBJ2-5, with D maybe TRBD2 (6 bases). Trimming took off 2 bases at V and 0 bases at J, with 7 bases between the two ends. Germline V gene data show CDR1 as MNHEY and CDR2 as SMNVEV (reference sequence). The CDR3 is 14 amino acids. The CDR3 is CASSLGGYQETQYF. The CDR3 coding sequence is TGTGCCAGCAGTTTAGGGGGGTACCAAGAGACCCAGTACTTC.